This T cell receptor (beta chain) appears in the sequencing data of a study of blood T cell repertoires in COVID-19. Assay used: immunoSEQ multiplex PCR; TCRdb lists only in-frame clones, some missing. Among more than 200,000 clones listed, roughly 80% were seen once. The sequencing sample was made of peripheral blood. This TCR derives from a man aged 50-60 years with active or convalescent COVID-19.

The CDR3 DNA reads TGTGCCAGCTCACCAAAGGGAGCCGAGCAGTACTTC. Protein: CASSPKGAEQYF. The chain uses TRBV18 and TRBJ2-7; a possible D gene is TRBD2 (5 bases). V lost 2 bases and J 6 bases, leaving 8 bases between the germline ends. The CDR3 sequence is 12 residues long. From germline, CDR1 is KGHSH and CDR2 LQKENI. Combining the CDR3 with reference TRBV18 and TRBJ2-7 gives the whole variable domain NAGVMQNPRHLVRRRGQEARLRCSPMKGHSHVYWYRQLPEEGLKFMVYLQKENIIDESGMPKERFSAEFPKEGPSILRIQQVVRGDSAAYFCASSPKGAEQYFGPGTRLTVT.